This T cell receptor beta chain was observed in a study of beta chain features in type 1 diabetes. At the level of the study: All of the samples together had approximately 100,000,000 sorted cells examined.

Researchers reported sorting CD4+ naive, central memory, regulatory and stem cell-like memory cells via CD45RO/CCR7/CD25/CD127/CD95/CD27. Purity of each sorted population was above 98%. Per germline, CDR1 MNHNY and CDR2 SVGAGI (reference sequence). The V gene lost 2 bases and the J gene lost 7 bases, with 9 bases spanning the gap. This CDR3 has 13 residues. General observations from the study: For patients, the naive, central memory and Treg TCRB repertoires appeared more alike than for healthy donors. A moderate, significant TCRB CDR3 shortening appeared in type 1 diabetes across four CD4+ subsets.

Expressed TCRB transcripts got sequenced, as all isolated RNA was reverse transcribed. Sequencing was performed with immunoSEQ multiplex PCR; in TCRdb, only in-frame clones are kept and a portion is missing. The data contain 300,000 to 350,000 clones, roughly a tenth of them singletons. On this clone itself: Antigen: not known.

V gene TRBV6-6 combines with J gene TRBJ1-3, with D possibly TRBD1 on 5 matching bases. This TCR was recovered from a man in his thirties or forties with type 1 diabetes. The sequenced sample was central memory CD4+ T cells from blood. The chain's CDR3 is CASSYNTGNTIYF. The CDR3 coding sequence is TGTGCCAGCAGTTACAATACAGGCAACACCATATATTTT.